A selection of T cell receptor beta chains follows, all from one sample in a study of blood T cell repertoires in COVID-19. The assay was immunoSEQ multiplex PCR, and TCRdb's table has in-frame clones only and misses some. This sample has around 170,000 clones; about 90% occur once, and the top ten carry approximately 9%. The sample was PBMCs or T cells enriched from blood (not recorded which). The receptor set was obtained from a woman under 30 who had recovered from COVID-19. Both conserved end residues are part of each CDR3. A D gene is named only where the DNA matches it firmly. Some rows mark clone size as missing; the rest say once, few, many or name a class of expanded clone.

TRBJ2-3	TRBD2	NA	TRBV2	CASSRTALAGGPQTGPPDTQYF	TGTGCCAGCAGTCGAACAGCCCTAGCGGGAGGACCCCAGACCGGCCCACCAGATACGCAGTATTTT
TRBJ2-1	TRBD1	NA	TRBV6-6	CASRRDRGRWDNEQFF	TGTGCCAGCAGACGCGACAGGGGGCGCTGGGACAATGAGCAGTTCTTC
TRBJ2-7	TRBD2	NA	TRBV30	CAWSVRRLAGRPTGEQYF	TGTGCCTGGAGTGTACGTCGACTAGCGGGGAGACCTACGGGGGAGCAGTACTTC
TRBJ2-2	TRBD1	NA	TRBV7-2	CASSFPRTGVTGELFF	TGTGCCAGCAGCTTCCCCCGGACAGGGGTCACCGGGGAGCTGTTTTTT
TRBJ2-5	NA	NA	TRBV28	CASTARSLDVETQYF	TGTGCCAGCACCGCCCGGAGCCTGGATGTGGAGACCCAGTACTTC
TRBJ1-2	NA	once	TRBV7-3	CASSLTTEFYGYTF	TGTGCCAGCAGCTTAACTACAGAATTCTATGGCTACACCTTC
TRBJ1-1	TRBD1	NA	TRBV5-1	CASSDPGQGTEAFF	TGCGCCAGCAGCGACCCTGGACAGGGGACTGAAGCTTTCTTT
TRBJ1-5	TRBD1	once	TRBV19	CASSSPMGQGVAQHF	TGTGCCAGTAGTAGTCCTATGGGACAGGGTGTAGCCCAGCATTTT
TRBJ2-1	TRBD1	NA	TRBV7-7	CASSPAGQGVQSSYNEQFF	TGTGCTAGCAGCCCTGCGGGACAGGGGGTCCAGAGCTCCTACAATGAGCAGTTCTTC
TRBJ1-5	TRBD1	NA	TRBV10-3	CAISERQGAGQVGSNQPQHF	TGTGCCATCAGTGAGAGACAGGGGGCCGGGCAGGTGGGTAGCAATCAGCCCCAGCATTTT
TRBJ2-5	TRBD1	NA	TRBV28	CASTATQGPGTQYF	TGTGCCAGCACGGCAACACAGGGGCCAGGGACCCAGTACTTC
TRBJ1-2	NA	NA	TRBV10-3	CAISESEGPYTF	TGTGCCATCAGTGAGTCGGAGGGCCCCTACACCTTC
TRBJ2-1	NA	once	TRBV5-1	CASSYLTLSSYNEQFF	TGCGCCAGCAGCTACCTGACACTTAGCTCCTACAATGAGCAGTTCTTC
TRBJ2-3	NA	once	TRBV19	CASSASRATNTDTQYF	TGTGCCAGTAGTGCGAGTAGAGCGACTAACACAGATACGCAGTATTTT
TRBJ2-3	TRBD1	NA	TRBV5-6	CASSPRGQGRDTQYF	TGTGCCAGCAGCCCAAGGGGGCAGGGACGGGATACGCAGTATTTT
TRBJ1-2	NA	once	TRBV27	CASSYRDNYGYTF	TGTGCCAGCAGTTACAGGGACAACTATGGCTACACCTTC
TRBJ1-1	TRBD1	NA	TRBV7-6	CASSSNTGTVNTEAFF	TGTGCCAGCAGCTCGAATACCGGGACAGTGAACACTGAAGCTTTCTTT
TRBJ2-1	TRBD2	NA	TRBV10-3	CATQRLAGGDNEQFF	TGTGCCACCCAAAGACTAGCGGGAGGGGACAATGAGCAGTTCTTC
TRBJ1-1	NA	NA	TRBV10-1	CASTGFLQGSSTEAFF	TGCGCCAGCACCGGATTTCTACAGGGATCGAGCACTGAAGCTTTCTTT
TRBJ2-1	TRBD2	NA	TRBV5-5	CASSLARTSGRRDSYNEQFF	TGTGCCAGCAGCTTGGCCAGAACTAGCGGGAGGAGGGACTCCTACAATGAGCAGTTCTTC
TRBJ2-6	NA	NA	TRBV29-1	CSVAVSVSGANVLTF	TGCAGCGTTGCGGTGAGTGTCTCTGGGGCCAACGTCCTGACTTTC
TRBJ1-5	NA	once	TRBV7-2	CASSSQGGNQPQHF	TGTGCCAGCAGCAGTCAGGGTGGCAATCAGCCCCAGCATTTT
TRBJ1-6	NA	NA	TRBV28	CASSFGSSPLHF	TGTGCCAGCAGTTTCGGGTCATCACCCCTCCACTTT
TRBJ1-3	NA	NA	TRBV5-1	CASSLVSGVGNTIYF	TGCGCCAGCAGCTTGGTTTCAGGGGTTGGAAACACCATATATTTT
TRBJ1-1	NA	NA	TRBV30	CAWSVNLNTEAFF	TGTGCCTGGAGTGTAAACTTAAACACTGAAGCTTTCTTT
TRBJ2-5	TRBD2	NA	TRBV3-1/TRBV3-2	CASSQDWIAGGQETQYF	TGTGCCAGCAGCCAAGATTGGATAGCGGGAGGCCAAGAGACCCAGTACTTC
TRBJ2-1	NA	NA	TRBV3-1/TRBV3-2	CASSQVISSFNEQFF	TGTGCCAGCAGCCAAGTCATTAGTTCGTTCAATGAGCAGTTCTTC
TRBJ2-3	NA	NA	TRBV5-1	CASREEGGTDTQYF	TGCGCCAGCAGGGAAGAGGGGGGCACAGATACGCAGTATTTT
TRBJ1-1	TRBD1	once	TRBV7-9	CASSLPGQGDTEAFF	TGTGCCAGCAGCTTACCCGGACAGGGGGACACTGAAGCTTTCTTT
TRBJ2-7	TRBD1	NA	TRBV6-5	CASSPQDRGRNEQYF	TGTGCCAGCAGCCCACAGGACAGGGGGCGGAACGAGCAGTACTTC
TRBJ2-7	TRBD1	NA	TRBV2	CASSGQGYEQYF	TGTGCCAGCAGTGGACAGGGCTACGAGCAGTACTTC
TRBJ1-4	TRBD1	NA	TRBV6-4	CAGQEGQDNEKLFF	TGTGCCGGTCAAGAGGGACAGGATAATGAAAAACTGTTTTTT
TRBJ2-5	NA	NA	TRBV18	CASSPPGARGIPETQYF	TGTGCCAGCTCACCACCGGGGGCCAGGGGAATTCCGGAGACCCAGTACTTC
TRBJ1-2	TRBD1	NA	TRBV6-6	CASSYEGQNIYGYTF	TGTGCCAGCAGTTACGAGGGACAGAACATCTATGGCTACACCTTC
TRBJ2-7	TRBD1	once	TRBV2	CASSSGQGAPEQYF	TGTGCCAGCAGTTCCGGACAGGGGGCGCCCGAGCAGTACTTC
TRBJ1-1	NA	NA	TRBV25-1	CASSVGVHTEAFF	TGTGCCAGCAGTGTAGGGGTTCACACTGAAGCTTTCTTT
TRBJ2-3	TRBD1	NA	TRBV29-1	CSVVGQGVTDTQYF	TGCAGCGTTGTGGGGCAGGGGGTAACAGATACGCAGTATTTT
TRBJ1-6	TRBD1	NA	TRBV6-2/TRBV6-3	CASSSPRTGGSPLHF	TGTGCCAGCAGTAGCCCTCGGACAGGGGGGTCACCCCTCCACTTT
TRBJ2-3	NA	NA	TRBV7-3	CASSRPGSDTQYF	TGTGCCAGCAGCCGACCGGGGTCAGATACGCAGTATTTT
TRBJ1-6	NA	few	TRBV4-3	CASSQKGMENSPLHF	TGCGCCAGCAGCCAAAAGGGGATGGAGAATTCACCCCTCCACTTT
TRBJ1-1	TRBD1	NA	TRBV5-4	CASSLDRGNTEAFF	TGTGCCAGCAGCTTGGACAGGGGCAACACTGAAGCTTTCTTT
TRBJ1-1	NA	few	TRBV2	CASSRGQGYDEAFF	TGTGCCAGCAGCCGCGGGCAGGGGTATGATGAAGCTTTCTTT
TRBJ2-1	TRBD1	NA	TRBV29-1	CSVEDLIIGQGNEQFF	TGCAGCGTTGAAGATCTTATCATCGGACAGGGTAATGAGCAGTTCTTC
TRBJ1-2	TRBD1	NA	TRBV18	CASSPQSYRGMNYGYTF	TGTGCCAGCTCACCACAATCTTACAGGGGGATGAACTATGGCTACACCTTC
TRBJ1-3	NA	once	TRBV6-5	CASREYRTGNTIYF	TGTGCCAGCAGAGAGTACAGGACTGGAAACACCATATATTTT
TRBJ2-7	TRBD1	NA	TRBV7-6	CASSLSSGTGGEQYF	TGTGCCAGCAGCTTGAGTTCCGGGACAGGGGGCGAGCAGTACTTC
TRBJ1-3	TRBD1	NA	TRBV5-4	CASSNRRTGALSSGNTIYF	TGTGCCAGCAGCAACCGCCGGACAGGGGCGCTAAGCTCTGGAAACACCATATATTTT
TRBJ1-1	TRBD1	NA	TRBV19	CASSTQSGQGIMNTEAFF	TGTGCCAGTAGTACCCAATCGGGACAGGGGATTATGAACACTGAAGCTTTCTTT
TRBJ1-2	NA	medium-sized	TRBV28	CASSFAGNGYTF	TGTGCCAGCAGTTTCGCAGGGAATGGCTACACCTTC
TRBJ2-7	NA	NA	TRBV10-3	CAIGSAGTTYEQYF	TGTGCCATCGGTTCGGCGGGTACGACCTACGAGCAGTACTTC
TRBJ1-1	TRBD1	NA	TRBV20-1	CSASSTGALNTEAFF	TGCAGTGCTAGTTCGACAGGGGCCCTGAACACTGAAGCTTTCTTT
TRBJ1-2	NA	NA	TRBV6-6	CATFDRGYGYTF	TGTGCCACATTCGACAGAGGCTATGGCTACACCTTC
TRBJ1-2	NA	NA	TRBV19	CASSFGGNYGYTF	TGTGCCAGTAGTTTTGGCGGGAACTATGGCTACACCTTC
TRBJ2-7	NA	NA	TRBV28	CASSPTRRSYEQYF	TGTGCCAGCTCCCCGACAAGACGCTCCTACGAGCAGTACTTC
TRBJ2-7	NA	NA	TRBV12-1	CASSSRTTGRKIHEQYF	TGTGCCAGCAGCTCACGGACGACAGGGCGGAAGATCCACGAGCAGTACTTC
TRBJ1-3	NA	NA	TRBV19	CASSAFNSGNTIYF	TGTGCCAGTAGTGCGTTCAATTCTGGAAACACCATATATTTT
TRBJ1-6	NA	few	TRBV2	CASSPQDSYNSPLHF	TGTGCCAGCAGCCCTCAGGACTCGTATAATTCACCCCTCCACTTT
TRBJ2-4	TRBD2	once	TRBV30	CAWSVGTSKSDQYF	TGTGCCTGGAGTGTGGGGACTAGCAAATCGGATCAGTACTTC